This is a list of T cell receptor beta chains from one sample in a study of beta chain features in type 1 diabetes. The data were produced by immunoSEQ multiplex PCR, yet TCRdb's version contains in-frame clones alone and is incomplete. The sample lists hundreds of thousands of clones, about 16% occurring once. The sequencing sample was made of naive CD4+ T cells from blood. The source of these receptors is a man aged 18 to 30 in good health. Both conserved end residues are trimmed from each CDR3. The size field is filled for only some rows; it gives once, few, many or a size class.

clone_size v_call cdr3_aa
. TRBV7-2 ASSSPGLLLYTQY
few TRBV30 AWSFWTSGELNQETQY
. TRBV9 ASSVGSGQSSYEQY
few TRBV9 ASSAQTGTGLAKNIQY
many TRBV14 ASSQGRGGTSGYNEQF
few TRBV10-2 ASSRGTEAF
. TRBV15 ATSRDQGTYNEQF
. TRBV7-2 ASSLFGDNEQY
. TRBV4-2 ASSQETDSPSYNEQF
few TRBV2 ASSEARGLAGVNEQY
few TRBV7-7 ASSSRDPGNTIY
. TRBV15 ATSRDRQGEGYGYT
few TRBV2 ASSVAGAAKNIQY
. TRBV7-2 ASSPGQGASGYT
many TRBV7-9 ASSATLYRSGANVLT
. TRBV6-1 ASRTGGNQPQH
. TRBV29-1 SVLGTGWPWLSYEQY
. TRBV28 ASSLPTANTEAF
. TRBV10-3 AIRGPDRGLGDTQY
few TRBV30 AWTQGGNEQF
. TRBV25-1 ASCPPGGNYGYT
. TRBV2 ASRTSGRPNYEQY
few TRBV19 APMARNTEAF
few TRBV4-1 ASSQGGVLVGTGPEKLF
. TRBV14 ASSRQMNTEAF
. TRBV5-1 ASTSVGLVDEQF
few TRBV28 ASSLVSSGNTIY
few TRBV7-2 ASSLAPQGRQPQH
few TRBV7-2 ASSLPGGNTEAF
few TRBV5-6 ASSFRLEETQY
few TRBV9 ASRSGGASGANVLT
. TRBV2 ASSVPTGPGSNQPQH
. TRBV29-1 SVGGGHGNQPQH
. TRBV2 ASKRGRHGGNQPQH
. TRBV18 ASSLGQGGTDTQY
. TRBV2 ASSEKTARVSSDEQF
few TRBV19 ASSIGQDRGPNEQY
. TRBV20-1 SALQANGYT
. TRBV5-1 ASSLGKNTEAF
. TRBV5-6 ASSGGLERGEQF
. TRBV7-2 ASSAPGLAGGQETQY
. TRBV18 ASSPGTVNTEAF
few TRBV5-5 ASSLTTGFAKNIQY
. TRBV4-1 ASRTDGNYGYT
. TRBV6-6 ASAGAGYNEQF
. TRBV9 ASSVFQGAAETQY
. TRBV30 AWRQTGTGSEQY
few TRBV10-3 AISESLSGELF
. TRBV28 ASSRDRGYGTQY
. TRBV25-1 ASSEYLTPLAGVYEQY
. TRBV4-2 ASSHLLRAINYGYT
many TRBV14 ASSQRGNQPQH
. TRBV6-5 ASSYPGTSGTGELF
few TRBV18 ASSPPGAWRGPDTQY
. TRBV7-2 ASSLVQMVGEAF